Below are 18 T cell receptor beta chains sequenced from a single sample in a study of regulatory T cells in long-lasting Graves disease. Arm-PCR of CDR3 regions with iRepertoire HTBI primers generated TCR beta libraries. TCRdb redid the calling of the multiplex PCR reads with MiXCR, one entry per CDR3 protein. In the table there are about 320,000 distinct CDR3 sequences, about a sixth of which are singletons. The time point is: newly diagnosed GD, antithyroid drugs for less than 3 months. RNA extracted from PBMCs served as the sequencing template. This material consisted of peripheral blood mononuclear cells (PBMCs), taken at new diagnosis, from a patient treated with antithyroid drugs. Receptor source: a female donor with Graves disease.

This chain joins TRBV7-9 and TRBJ2-7; D call uncertain. Looked up from germline, CDR1 is SEHNR and CDR2 is FQNEAQ (reference sequence). V dropped 2 bases and J dropped 0 bases, with 5 bases sitting between them. There are 13 residues in the CDR3. The CDR3 spells CASSLSLSYEQYF. The DNA of the CDR3 is TGTGCCAGCAGCTTATCGCTCTCCTACGAGCAGTACTTC.

This chain uses TRBV28 with TRBJ1-4; D possibly corresponds to TRBD1 (5 bases). This CDR3 spans 14 amino acids. The V and J ends lost 3 bases and 5 bases respectively, with 10 bases between them. Germline-derived CDR1 and CDR2 are MDHEN and SYDVKM. CDR3 nucleotides: TGTGCCAGCAGTTTCCTGGGGACCAATGAAAAACTGTTTTTT. Translation: CASSFLGTNEKLFF.

This clonotype has ten or more counts. This rearrangement joins TRBV6-1 to TRBJ2-7, with 12 bases aligning to TRBD2. J lost 4 bases, V lost 0 bases, and 7 bases had no gene match. The germline CDR1 and CDR2 sequences are MNHNS and SASEGT. The CDR3 extends over 17 amino acids. The chain's CDR3 is CASSEALLTSGSYEQYF. CDR3 nucleotides: TGTGCCAGCAGTGAAGCGCTGTTGACTAGCGGGAGTTACGAGCAGTACTTC.

With respect to this clonotype: A far more abundant clone sits one base away, making this likely a read error. The chain joins TRBV12-3 or TRBV12-4 to TRBJ1-5, with D perhaps TRBD1 (5 bases). The CDR3 is 16 residues long. Trimming left V 5 bases short and J 5 bases short, with 19 bases between. The DNA for the CDR3 is TGTGCCAGCAGTGAAGGAAACCGACGGGGCTATCAGCCCCAGCATTTT. Translation gives CASSEGNRRGYQPQHF.

In its sample, this clonotype was seen many times. The chain links TRBV2 to TRBJ2-1; D not certain. The germline V gene encodes CDR1 SNHLY and CDR2 FYNNEI. Trimming took off 0 bases at V and 6 bases at J, with 15 bases between the two ends. The CDR3 is 16 amino acids. CDR3: CASSEAHGRWVNEQFF. The CDR3 DNA reads TGTGCCAGCAGTGAAGCGCACGGACGGTGGGTCAATGAGCAGTTCTTC. Combining the CDR3 with reference TRBV2 and TRBJ2-1 gives the whole variable domain EPEVTQTPSHQVTQMGQEVILRCVPISNHLYFYWYRQILGQKVEFLVSFYNNEISEKSEIFDDQFSVERPDGSNFTLKIRSTKLEDSAMYFCASSEAHGRWVNEQFFGPGTRLTVL.

This clonotype was observed a handful of times. Just one base apart from a much larger clone, this may be a read error. CDR3 nucleotides: TGTGCCAGCAGCCGAGGACGGATGAACACTGAAGCTTTCTTT. Protein product: CASSRGRMNTEAFF. The chain is built from TRBV11-2 and TRBJ1-1; the D is unclear. V lost 5 bases, J lost 0 bases, and 10 bases lay in between. The CDR3 has 14 residues. CDR1 is SGHAT, CDR2 FQNNGV, per germline.

The chain is built from TRBV6-1 and TRBJ2-5, with 7 nucleotides matching TRBD1. Germline V lookup: CDR1 MNHNS, CDR2 SASEGT. The V gene end was trimmed by 8 bases and the J gene end by 4 bases; junction bases not matched to a gene: 7. This CDR3 spans 13 amino acids. CDR3 sequence: CASGSTGLETQYF. As DNA, the CDR3 is TGTGCCAGCGGATCGACAGGGTTAGAGACCCAGTACTTC.

The rearrangement joins TRBV30 to TRBJ1-1, with D uncertain. The V and J ends lost 5 bases and 2 bases respectively, with 9 bases between them. The CDR3 totals 12 residues. Germline V gene lookup returns CDR1 GTSNPN and CDR2 SVGIG (reference sequence). As DNA, the CDR3 is TGTGCCTGGGCCACCCCTAACACTGAAGCTTTCTTT. Encoded protein: CAWATPNTEAFF. The variable domain in full, with the rest retrieved from reference TRBV30 and TRBJ1-1, is SQTIHQWPATLVQPVGSPLSLECTVEGTSNPNLYWYRQAAGRGLQLLFYSVGIGQISSEVPQNLSASRPQDRQFILSSKKLLLSDSGFYLCAWATPNTEAFFGQGTRLTVV.

V and J are TRBV2 and TRBJ2-5, with 7 bases aligning to TRBD2. CDR3 length: 15 amino acids. J gave up 2 bases and V 2 bases, and 5 bases lay outside the gene matches. From germline, CDR1 is SNHLY and CDR2 FYNNEI. The CDR3 here is CASSERSSGQETQYF. CDR3 nucleotides: TGTGCCAGCAGTGAAAGGTCTAGCGGTCAAGAGACCCAGTACTTC.

The chain recombines TRBV6-1 with TRBJ2-3; 12 bases line up with TRBD2. Germline V CDR1 and CDR2: MNHNS, SASEGT. The CDR3 extends over 17 amino acids. Unmatched junction bases numbered 12, after V lost 7 bases and J lost 4 bases. The DNA for the CDR3 is TGTGCCAGCACGACAGCTCGACTAGCGGGAGCTTCAGATACGCAGTATTTT. This sequence encodes CASTTARLAGASDTQYF.

Remarks on this clonotype: A clone one base away is much larger, so this may be a read error. This sequence joins TRBV12-3 or TRBV12-4 and TRBJ2-7; D perhaps matches TRBD1 (7 bases). This CDR3 is built from 15 residues. CDR3: CAGSAQGKLEGEQYF. The CDR3 DNA reads as TGTGCCGGCAGTGCACAGGGGAAGTTGGAGGGCGAGCAGTACTTC.

The chain employs TRBV5-1 and TRBJ2-5; D unclear. The V gene lost 0 bases and the J gene lost 1 base, with 10 bases spanning the gap. The CDR3 totals 15 residues. Germline V gene data show CDR1 as SGHRS and CDR2 as YFSETQ. The CDR3 nucleotides are TGCGCCAGCAGCTTGGATGTCGCAGTCCAAGAGACCCAGTACTTC. Its translation is CASSLDVAVQETQYF.

The chain links TRBV7-8 to TRBJ2-7; 7 nucleotides agree with TRBD2. The CDR3 covers 14 residues. After removal of 6 bases from V and 6 bases from J, the junction contained 11 bases not matched to a gene. CDR1 is SGHVS, CDR2 FQNEAQ, per germline. The CDR3 here is CASRPSGGKAEQYF. In DNA form, the CDR3 reads TGTGCCAGCAGACCGTCGGGGGGAAAGGCCGAGCAGTACTTC.

V gene TRBV20-1 combines with J gene TRBJ2-4; 9 nucleotides match TRBD2. V lost 0 bases and J lost 6; bases outside the gene matches: 6. In germline, CDR1 is DFQATT, CDR2 SNEGSKA (reference sequence). The CDR3 is made up of 15 amino acids. This CDR3 is CSARDGLATGNIQYF. CDR3 in DNA: TGCAGTGCTAGAGATGGACTAGCGACGGGAAACATTCAGTACTTC.

This clonotype was counted at least ten times. The rearrangement joins TRBV12-3 or TRBV12-4 to TRBJ2-1; D perhaps matches TRBD1 (7 bases). Trimming removed 6 bases from V and 7 bases from J, with 22 bases in between. CDR3 length equals 16 residues. The CDR3 protein is CASSPGGRKGENEQFF. For the CDR3, the DNA is TGTGCCAGCAGCCCAGGGGGGCGGAAGGGGGAGAATGAGCAGTTCTTC.

This clonotype was counted at least ten times. This rearrangement joins TRBV28 to TRBJ2-1, with D maybe TRBD2 (6 bases). The V and J ends lost 3 bases and 4 bases respectively, with 13 bases between them. CDR1 is MDHEN and CDR2 is SYDVKM in the germline V gene. The length of the CDR3 is 15 residues. The CDR3 nucleotides read TGTGCCAGCAGTTTCGCGAGCGGGCCTTACAATGAGCAGTTCTTC. Residues: CASSFASGPYNEQFF.

The rearrangement joins TRBV19 to TRBJ2-1; D may be TRBD1 or TRBD2 (5 bases each). Germline assignment: CDR1 LNHDA and CDR2 SQIVND (reference sequence). This CDR3 has 13 residues. The V gene lost 1 base and the J gene lost 10 bases, with 11 bases spanning the gap. CDR3 sequence (DNA): TGTGCCAGTAGTATAGCCCCGGGGCTCGAGCAGTTCTTC. As protein: CASSIAPGLEQFF.

This clonotype was counted ten times or more. The V and J genes are TRBV10-3 and TRBJ2-3, with D possibly called TRBD1 or TRBD2 (5 bases each). V lost 4 bases, J lost 5 bases, and 16 bases lay in between. The CDR3 sequence is 15 residues long. Germline V gives CDR1 ENHRY, CDR2 SYGVKD. The CDR3: CAISGSGAAGDTQYF. DNA of the CDR3: TGTGCCATCAGTGGATCCGGGGCCGCAGGAGATACGCAGTATTTT.